Each of the 2 T cell receptor beta chains below was sequenced from the same sample in a study of shared T cell receptors in the human thymus. The repertoire was sequenced with immunoSEQ multiplex PCR; TCRdb's copy has only in-frame clones and lacks some. Of 650,000 to 950,000 clones in the sample, 80% to 90% were seen once. The sample was also linked to a second study, of human thymus T cells.

The sample taken for sequencing was thymocytes. These receptors were taken from a girl under three years old with a congenital heart defect.

This chain connects TRBV27 to TRBJ2-1; 8 nucleotides align to TRBD2. J gave up 1 base and V 5 bases, and 7 bases lay outside the gene matches. Looked up from germline, CDR1 is MNHEY and CDR2 is SMNVEV (reference sequence). The CDR3 has 16 residues. The CDR3 DNA sequence: TGTGCCAGCAGTCCTCCGGGGGGGACGTCCTACAATGAGCAGTTCTTC. This translates into CASSPPGGTSYNEQFF.

The chain couples TRBV5-1 to TRBJ2-7, with TRBD1 as a possible D gene (6 bases). The CDR3 extends over 16 amino acids. Trimming took 0 bases from V and 7 from J, leaving 20 bases between them. Germline V gene sequence: CDR1 SGHRS, CDR2 YFSETQ. The CDR3 DNA sequence: TGCGCCAGCAGCTTGGGTCTACAGGGTCCTACGTATGAGCAGTACTTC. Its translation is CASSLGLQGPTYEQYF.